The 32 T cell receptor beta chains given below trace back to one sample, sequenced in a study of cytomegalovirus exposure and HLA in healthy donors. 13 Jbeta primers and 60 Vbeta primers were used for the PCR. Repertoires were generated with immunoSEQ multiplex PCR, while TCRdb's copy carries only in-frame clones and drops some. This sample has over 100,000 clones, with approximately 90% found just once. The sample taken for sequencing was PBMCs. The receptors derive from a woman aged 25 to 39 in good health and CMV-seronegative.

The CDR3 spells CASSLGQYSYEQYF. The CDR3 DNA reads TGTGCCAGCAGCTTAGGACAGTACTCCTACGAGCAGTACTTC. The J gene is TRBJ2-7, the V gene TRBV7-8, with D tentatively TRBD1 (5 bases). The CDR3 contains 14 residues. Germline assignment: CDR1 SGHVS and CDR2 FQNEAQ. Between the trimmed V and J ends, which lost 1 base and 0 bases, there was a span of 7 bases.

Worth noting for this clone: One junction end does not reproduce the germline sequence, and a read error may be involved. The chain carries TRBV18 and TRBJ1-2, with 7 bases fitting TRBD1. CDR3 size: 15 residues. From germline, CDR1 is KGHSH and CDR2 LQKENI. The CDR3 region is CASSPQGATNDGYTF. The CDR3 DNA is TGTGCCAGCTCACCACAGGGGGCGACTAACGATGGCTACACCTTC.

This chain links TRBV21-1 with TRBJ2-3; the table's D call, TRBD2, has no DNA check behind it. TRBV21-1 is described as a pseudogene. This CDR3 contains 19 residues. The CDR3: CASSKKGPPGDSFTDTQYF. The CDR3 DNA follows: TGTGCCAGCAGCAAAAAAGGCCCCCCTGGGGACTCATTCACAGATACGCAGTATTTT.

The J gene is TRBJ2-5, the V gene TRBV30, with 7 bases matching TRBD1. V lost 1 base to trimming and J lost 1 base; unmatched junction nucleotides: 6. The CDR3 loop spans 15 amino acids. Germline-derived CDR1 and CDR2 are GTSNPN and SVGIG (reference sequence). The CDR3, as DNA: TGTGCCTGGAGTGGGCCTCACAGGGGCCAAGAGACCCAGTACTTC. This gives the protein CAWSGPHRGQETQYF. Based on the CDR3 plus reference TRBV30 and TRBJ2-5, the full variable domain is SQTIHQWPATLVQPVGSPLSLECTVEGTSNPNLYWYRQAAGRGLQLLFYSVGIGQISSEVPQNLSASRPQDRQFILSSKKLLLSDSGFYLCAWSGPHRGQETQYFGPGTRLLVL.

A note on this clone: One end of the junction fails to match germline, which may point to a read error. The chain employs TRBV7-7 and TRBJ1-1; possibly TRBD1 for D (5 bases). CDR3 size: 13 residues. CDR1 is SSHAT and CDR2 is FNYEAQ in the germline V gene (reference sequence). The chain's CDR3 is CASSPGQGRKAFF. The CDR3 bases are TGTGCTAGCAGCCCCGGGCAGGGAAGAAAAGCTTTCTTT.

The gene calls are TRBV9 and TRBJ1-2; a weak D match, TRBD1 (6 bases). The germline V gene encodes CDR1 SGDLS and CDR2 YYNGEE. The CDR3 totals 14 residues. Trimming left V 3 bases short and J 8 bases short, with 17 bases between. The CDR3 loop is CASSGLGAGRGYTF. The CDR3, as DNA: TGTGCCAGCAGCGGATTGGGGGCAGGGAGAGGCTACACCTTC. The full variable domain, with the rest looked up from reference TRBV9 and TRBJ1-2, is DSGVTQTPKHLITATGQRVTLRCSPRSGDLSVYWYQQSLDQGLQFLIQYYNGEERAKGNILERFSAQQFPDLHSELNLSSLELGDSALYFCASSGLGAGRGYTFGSGTRLTVV.

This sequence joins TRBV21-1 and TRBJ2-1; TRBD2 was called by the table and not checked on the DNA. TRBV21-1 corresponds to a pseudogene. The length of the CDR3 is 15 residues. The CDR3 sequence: CASIKRVRAYNEQFF. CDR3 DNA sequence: TGTGCCAGCATTAAGCGGGTTAGGGCCTACAATGAGCAGTTCTTC.

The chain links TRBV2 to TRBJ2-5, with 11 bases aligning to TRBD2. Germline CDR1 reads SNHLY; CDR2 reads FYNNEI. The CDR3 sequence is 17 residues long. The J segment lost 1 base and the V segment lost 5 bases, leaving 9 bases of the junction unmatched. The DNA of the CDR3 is TGTGCCAGCAGTCCAATACCGGGACTAGCGGTCCAAGAGACCCAGTACTTC. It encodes CASSPIPGLAVQETQYF.

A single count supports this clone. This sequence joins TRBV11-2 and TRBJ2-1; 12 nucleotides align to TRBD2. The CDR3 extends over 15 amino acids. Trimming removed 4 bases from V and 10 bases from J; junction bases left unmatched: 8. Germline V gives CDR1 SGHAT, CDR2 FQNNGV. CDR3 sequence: CASSSLAGGLGEQFF. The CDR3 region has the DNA TGTGCCAGCAGCTCACTAGCGGGAGGCCTAGGGGAGCAGTTCTTC.

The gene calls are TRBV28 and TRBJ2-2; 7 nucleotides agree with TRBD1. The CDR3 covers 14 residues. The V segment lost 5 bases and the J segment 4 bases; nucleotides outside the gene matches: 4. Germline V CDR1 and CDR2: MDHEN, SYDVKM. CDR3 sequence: CASSPRDSTGELFF. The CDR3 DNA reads TGTGCCAGCAGTCCCCGGGACAGCACCGGGGAGCTGTTTTTT.

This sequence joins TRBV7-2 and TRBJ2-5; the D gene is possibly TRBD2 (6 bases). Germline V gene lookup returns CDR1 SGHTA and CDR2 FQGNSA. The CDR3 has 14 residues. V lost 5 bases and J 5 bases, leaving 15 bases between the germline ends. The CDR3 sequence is CASSRTTGYETQYF. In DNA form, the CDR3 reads TGTGCCAGCAGCCGGACTACAGGTTACGAGACCCAGTACTTC.

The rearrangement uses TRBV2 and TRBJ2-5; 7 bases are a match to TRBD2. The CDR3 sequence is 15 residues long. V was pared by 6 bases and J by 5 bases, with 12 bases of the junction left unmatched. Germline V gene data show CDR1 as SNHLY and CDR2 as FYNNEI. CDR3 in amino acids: CASRGGEGAGETQYF. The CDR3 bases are TGTGCCAGCAGGGGCGGAGAGGGAGCGGGGGAGACCCAGTACTTC.

As DNA, the CDR3 is TGCAGCGCCCGACCTAGCGGGCGGTACGAGCAGTACTTC. It specifies CSARPSGRYEQYF. V is TRBV29-1 and J is TRBJ2-7, with 8 bases fitting TRBD2. CDR3 length equals 13 residues. Per germline, CDR1 SQVTM and CDR2 ANQGSEA. V shed 7 bases and J 4 bases; nucleotides not matched to a gene: 9.

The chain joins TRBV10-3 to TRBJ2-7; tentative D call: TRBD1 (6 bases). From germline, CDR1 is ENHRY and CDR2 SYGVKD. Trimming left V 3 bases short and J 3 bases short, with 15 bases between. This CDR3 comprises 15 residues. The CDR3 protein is CAISDPMGQFYEQYF. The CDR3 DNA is TGTGCCATCAGTGACCCGATGGGACAATTCTACGAGCAGTACTTC.

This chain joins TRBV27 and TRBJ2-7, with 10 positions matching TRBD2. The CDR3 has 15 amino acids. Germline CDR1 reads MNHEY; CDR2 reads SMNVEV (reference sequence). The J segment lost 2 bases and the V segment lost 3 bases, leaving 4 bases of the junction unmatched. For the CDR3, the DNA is TGTGCCAGCAGTTTTCAAGCGGGAGGGCCCTACGAGCAGTACTTC. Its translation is CASSFQAGGPYEQYF.

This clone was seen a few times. The CDR3 spells CAISELAGWYEQFF. CDR3 bases: TGTGCCATCAGTGAGCTAGCGGGATGGTATGAGCAGTTCTTC. The chain links TRBV10-3 to TRBJ2-1; TRBD2 matches at 9 bases. The CDR3 runs 14 residues. Germline assignment: CDR1 ENHRY and CDR2 SYGVKD. V was pared by 2 bases and J by 8 bases, with 4 bases of the junction left unmatched.

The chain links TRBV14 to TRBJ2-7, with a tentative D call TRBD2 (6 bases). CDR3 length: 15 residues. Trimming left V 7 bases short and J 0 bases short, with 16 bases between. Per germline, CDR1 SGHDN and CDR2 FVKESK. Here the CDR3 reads CASIDSGTYSYEQYF. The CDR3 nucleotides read TGTGCCAGCATCGATTCCGGGACTTACTCCTACGAGCAGTACTTC.

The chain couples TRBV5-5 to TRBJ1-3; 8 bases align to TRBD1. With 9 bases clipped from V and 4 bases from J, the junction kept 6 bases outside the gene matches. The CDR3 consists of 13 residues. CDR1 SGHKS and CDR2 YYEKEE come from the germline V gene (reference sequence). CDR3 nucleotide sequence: TGTGCCACCTCGACAGGGGCAGGAAACACCATATATTTT. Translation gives CATSTGAGNTIYF. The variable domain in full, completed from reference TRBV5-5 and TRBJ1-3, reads DAGVTQSPTHLIKTRGQQVTLRCSPISGHKSVSWYQQVLGQGPQFIFQYYEKEERGRGNFPDRFSARQFPNYSSELNVNALLLGDSALYLCATSTGAGNTIYFGEGSWLTVV.

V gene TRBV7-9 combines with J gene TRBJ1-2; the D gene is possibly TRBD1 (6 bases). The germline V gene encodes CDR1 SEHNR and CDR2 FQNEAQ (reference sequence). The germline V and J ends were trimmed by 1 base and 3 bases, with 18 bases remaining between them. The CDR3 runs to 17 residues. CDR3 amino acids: CASSLVLQGPWDYGYTF. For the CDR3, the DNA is TGTGCCAGCAGCTTAGTCCTCCAGGGGCCCTGGGACTATGGCTACACCTTC.

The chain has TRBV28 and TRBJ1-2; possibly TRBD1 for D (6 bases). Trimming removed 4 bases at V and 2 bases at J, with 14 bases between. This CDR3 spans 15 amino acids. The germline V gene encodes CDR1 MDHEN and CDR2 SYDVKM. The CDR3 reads CASSSPETGNYGYTF. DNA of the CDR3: TGTGCCAGCAGTTCCCCGGAGACAGGCAACTATGGCTACACCTTC.

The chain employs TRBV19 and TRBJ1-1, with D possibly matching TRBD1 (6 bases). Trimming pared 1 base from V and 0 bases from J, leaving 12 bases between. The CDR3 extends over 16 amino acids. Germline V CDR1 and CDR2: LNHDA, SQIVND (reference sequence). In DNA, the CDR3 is TGTGCCAGTAGTATAGTAGCCCGGGACATGAACACTGAAGCTTTCTTT. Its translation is CASSIVARDMNTEAFF. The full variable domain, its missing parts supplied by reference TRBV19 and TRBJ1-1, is DGGITQSPKYLFRKEGQNVTLSCEQNLNHDAMYWYRQDPGQGLRLIYYSQIVNDFQKGDIAEGYSVSREKKESFPLTVTSAQKNPTAFYLCASSIVARDMNTEAFFGQGTRLTVV.

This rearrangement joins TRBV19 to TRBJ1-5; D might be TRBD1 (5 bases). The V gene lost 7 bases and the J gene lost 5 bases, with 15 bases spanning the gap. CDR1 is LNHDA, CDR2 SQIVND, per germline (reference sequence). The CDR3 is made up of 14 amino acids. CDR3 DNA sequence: TGTGCCAGTAAAGTCAGCAGGGAGGATCAGCCCCAGCATTTT. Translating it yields CASKVSREDQPQHF.

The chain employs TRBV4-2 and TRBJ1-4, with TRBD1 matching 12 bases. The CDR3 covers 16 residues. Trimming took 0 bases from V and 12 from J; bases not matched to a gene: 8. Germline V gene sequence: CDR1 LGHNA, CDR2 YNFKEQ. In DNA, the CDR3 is TGTGCCAGCAGCCAAGATGGCGGGACAGGGGGCAAGGAACTGTTTTTT. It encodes CASSQDGGTGGKELFF.

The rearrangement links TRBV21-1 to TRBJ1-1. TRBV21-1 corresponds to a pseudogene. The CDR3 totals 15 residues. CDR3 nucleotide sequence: TGTGCCAGCAGCAAGGAGGGTAGGGCCGTCGCTGAAGCTTTCTTT. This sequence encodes CASSKEGRAVAEAFF.

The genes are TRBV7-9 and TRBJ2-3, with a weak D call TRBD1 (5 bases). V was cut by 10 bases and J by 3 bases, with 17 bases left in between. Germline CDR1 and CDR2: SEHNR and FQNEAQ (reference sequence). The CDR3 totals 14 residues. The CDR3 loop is CAIPGPGMTDTQYF. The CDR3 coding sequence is TGTGCCATTCCCGGACCAGGGATGACAGATACGCAGTATTTT.

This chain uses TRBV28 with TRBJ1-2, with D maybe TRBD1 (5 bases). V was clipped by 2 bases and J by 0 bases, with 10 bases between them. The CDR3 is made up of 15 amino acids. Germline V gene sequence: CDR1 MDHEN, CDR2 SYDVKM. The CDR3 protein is CASSLTGPTNYGYTF. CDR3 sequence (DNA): TGTGCCAGCAGTTTAACAGGACCTACTAACTATGGCTACACCTTC.

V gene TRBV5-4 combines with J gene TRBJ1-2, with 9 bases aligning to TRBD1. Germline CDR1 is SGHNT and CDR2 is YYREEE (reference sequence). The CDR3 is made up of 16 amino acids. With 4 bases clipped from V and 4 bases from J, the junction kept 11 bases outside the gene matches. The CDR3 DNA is TGTGCCAGCAGCGCGGGTCCCGGGACAGGGAGCTATGGCTACACCTTC. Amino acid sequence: CASSAGPGTGSYGYTF.

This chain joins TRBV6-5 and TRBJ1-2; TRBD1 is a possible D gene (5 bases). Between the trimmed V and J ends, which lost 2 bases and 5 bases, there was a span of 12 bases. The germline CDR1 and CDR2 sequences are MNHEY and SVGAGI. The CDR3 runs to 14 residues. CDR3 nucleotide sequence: TGTGCCAGCAGTTACGTGGGCAGGGCGTATGGCTACACCTTC. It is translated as CASSYVGRAYGYTF.

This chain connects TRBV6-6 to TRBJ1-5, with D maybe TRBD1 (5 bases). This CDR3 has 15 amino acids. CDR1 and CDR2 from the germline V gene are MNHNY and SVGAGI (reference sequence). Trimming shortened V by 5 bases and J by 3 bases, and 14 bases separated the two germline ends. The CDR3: CASSQHLDNNQPQHF. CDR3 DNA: TGTGCCAGCAGTCAACATCTGGACAACAATCAGCCCCAGCATTTT.

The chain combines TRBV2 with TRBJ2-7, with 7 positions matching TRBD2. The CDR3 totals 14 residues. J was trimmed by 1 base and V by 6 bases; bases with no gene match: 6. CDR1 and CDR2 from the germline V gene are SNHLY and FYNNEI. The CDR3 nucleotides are TGTGCCAGCAGCTCCCCTAGCGGATCCTACGAGCAGTACTTC. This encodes CASSSPSGSYEQYF.

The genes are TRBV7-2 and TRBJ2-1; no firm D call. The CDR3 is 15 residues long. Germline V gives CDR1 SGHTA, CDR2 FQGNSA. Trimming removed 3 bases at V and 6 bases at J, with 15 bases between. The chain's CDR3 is CASSFYSRRFNEQFF. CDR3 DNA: TGTGCCAGCAGCTTTTACTCAAGGCGGTTCAATGAGCAGTTCTTC.

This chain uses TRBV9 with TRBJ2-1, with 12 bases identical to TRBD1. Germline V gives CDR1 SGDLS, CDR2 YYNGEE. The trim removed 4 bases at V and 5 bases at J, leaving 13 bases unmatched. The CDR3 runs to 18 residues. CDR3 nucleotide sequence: TGTGCCAGCAGCCCCCATGGGGGGGGACAGGGGGCCCACAATGAGCAGTTCTTC. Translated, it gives CASSPHGGGQGAHNEQFF.